The clone carrying this T cell receptor beta chain was seen just once. Both 60 Vbeta primers and 13 Jbeta primers went into the PCR. Clones were sequenced by immunoSEQ multiplex PCR, and TCRdb holds only the in-frame ones, with some missing. There are tens of thousands of clones in the sample; roughly 73% occur only once, and around 2.5% lies in the top ten. This record comes from a study of cytomegalovirus exposure and HLA in healthy donors. Sequencing was done on a sample of PBMCs. The sequence was obtained from a male donor in good health and CMV-seropositive.

The CDR3 DNA reads TGTGCCAGCAGCCAAGTTGACTCCATTTCCGGCTACACCTTC. Its translation: CASSQVDSISGYTF. The rearrangement uses TRBV14 and TRBJ1-2; the D is unclear. CDR1 is SGHDN and CDR2 is FVKESK in the germline V gene. The CDR3 is 14 residues long. Trimming cost V 1 base and J 8 bases, with 14 bases left between them. The full variable domain, with the rest looked up from reference TRBV14 and TRBJ1-2, is EAGVTQFPSHSVIEKGQTVTLRCDPISGHDNLYWYRRVMGKEIKFLLHFVKESKQDESGMPNNRFLAERTGGTYSTLKVQPAELEDSGVYFCASSQVDSISGYTFGSGTRLTVV.